These T cell receptor beta chains were read from a single sample in a study of shared clonotypes between healthy human individuals. Sequencing was performed with immunoSEQ multiplex PCR; in TCRdb, only in-frame clones are kept and a portion is missing. The data contain 1.5 million to 2.5 million clones, approximately 94% of them singletons. Sequenced input: naive CD8+ T cells sorted from blood. The receptors come from a man aged 18-30 years in good health. Both conserved end residues are part of each CDR3. The D gene is left open where the match is weak. Size is stated for part of the rows, as once, few or many counts, or as a class when the clone is expanded.

NA	15	TRBJ1-5	NA	TRBV13	CASSLGVGLNQPQHF
once	17	TRBJ2-7	TRBD2	TRBV4-1	CASSQEAGGSLLYEQYF
NA	13	TRBJ2-7	NA	TRBV4-1	CASSERTTYEQYF
NA	16	TRBJ1-4	TRBD1	TRBV27	CASSLLATGGSGKLFF
NA	14	TRBJ2-7	NA	TRBV10-1	CASSESGSSYEQYF
NA	12	TRBJ2-7	NA	TRBV29-1	CSVEEGADEQYF
NA	13	TRBJ2-3	NA	TRBV11-2	CASTKTLVDTQYF
NA	13	TRBJ2-5	TRBD2	TRBV30	CAWTSGVQETQYF
NA	16	TRBJ2-3	TRBD2	TRBV7-2	CASSPPGASGGDTQYF
NA	17	TRBJ2-5	TRBD2	TRBV13	CASSFGLAGGPQETQYF
NA	14	TRBJ2-7	TRBD2	TRBV19	CASSMRLADAEQYF
NA	15	TRBJ2-7	NA	TRBV10-3	CAISESIKSAGEQYF
NA	13	TRBJ1-1	NA	TRBV27	CASSSGLNTEAFF
NA	13	TRBJ2-3	NA	TRBV27	CASSLGGPDTQYF
NA	14	TRBJ2-7	TRBD1	TRBV27	CASSFWTGDDEQYF
NA	12	TRBJ2-2	NA	TRBV5-1	CASSSNTGELFF
NA	14	TRBJ2-2	TRBD1	TRBV6-4	CASRTGANTGELFF
NA	14	TRBJ2-1	TRBD2	TRBV5-8	CASSQSGRADEQFF
NA	14	TRBJ2-1	TRBD2	TRBV13	CASSFLAGEDEQFF
NA	15	TRBJ1-4	NA	TRBV4-3	CASSQDGQGGEKLFF
NA	14	TRBJ1-2	NA	TRBV27	CASSFQGTLYGYTF
NA	12	TRBJ2-1	NA	TRBV13	CASSSRDNEQFF
NA	18	TRBJ2-2	NA	TRBV5-1	CASSLGARGYGDTGELFF
NA	14	TRBJ1-1	NA	TRBV30	CAWTAPHRVYEAFF
NA	17	TRBJ2-5	NA	TRBV2	CASSESPEVGGQETQYF
NA	13	TRBJ2-1	NA	TRBV13	CASSPGAYNEQFF
few	11	TRBJ1-1	NA	TRBV4-1	CASSFLTEAFF
NA	14	TRBJ2-1	NA	TRBV10-1	CASRVPRANNEQFF
NA	15	TRBJ1-5	TRBD1	TRBV4-3	CASSQDRGSNQPQHF
NA	15	TRBJ1-1	NA	TRBV4-3	CASSQDIQEGAEAFF
once	16	TRBJ2-2	NA	TRBV2	CASSDSPGQNTGELFF
NA	16	TRBJ2-5	TRBD2	TRBV7-9	CASSLIGLAGGETQYF